Here is one T cell receptor beta chain with its context. This sample was included in a study of blood T cells in healthy people across ages. A second PCR, run for roughly 7 to 11 cycles, used a sample-barcoded 5' primer plus a J-beta primer mix. TCRdb reanalysed the 5' RACE reads using MiXCR and keeps one entry per CDR3 protein. The sample lists roughly 680,000 distinct CDR3 sequences, approximately 52% occurring once. The germline V and J ends were trimmed by 6 bases and 5 bases, with 16 bases remaining between them. Germline V lookup: CDR1 SQVTM, CDR2 ANQGSEA. The CDR3 is 13 amino acids. The sample was blood. The chain links TRBV29-1 to TRBJ1-2; D gene ambiguous. The origin of this receptor is a woman aged 80 or over in good health. The CDR3 bases are TGCAGCGTAAGCAGGTCCCTGGGGTATGGCTACACCTTC. This gives the protein CSVSRSLGYGYTF.